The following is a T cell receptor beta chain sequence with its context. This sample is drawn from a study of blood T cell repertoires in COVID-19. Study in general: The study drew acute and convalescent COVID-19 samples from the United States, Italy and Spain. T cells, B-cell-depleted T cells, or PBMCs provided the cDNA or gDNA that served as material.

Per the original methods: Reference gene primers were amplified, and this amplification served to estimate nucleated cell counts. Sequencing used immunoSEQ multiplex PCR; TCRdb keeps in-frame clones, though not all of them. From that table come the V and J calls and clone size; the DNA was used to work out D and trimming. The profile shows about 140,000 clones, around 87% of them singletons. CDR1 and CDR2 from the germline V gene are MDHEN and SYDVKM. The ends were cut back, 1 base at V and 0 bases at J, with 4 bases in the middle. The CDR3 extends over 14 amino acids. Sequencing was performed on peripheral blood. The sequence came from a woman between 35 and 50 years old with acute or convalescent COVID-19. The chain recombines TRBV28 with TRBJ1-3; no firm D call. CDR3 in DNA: TGTGCCAGCAGTTTATCGAGCTCTGGAAACACCATATATTTT. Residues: CASSLSSSGNTIYF.